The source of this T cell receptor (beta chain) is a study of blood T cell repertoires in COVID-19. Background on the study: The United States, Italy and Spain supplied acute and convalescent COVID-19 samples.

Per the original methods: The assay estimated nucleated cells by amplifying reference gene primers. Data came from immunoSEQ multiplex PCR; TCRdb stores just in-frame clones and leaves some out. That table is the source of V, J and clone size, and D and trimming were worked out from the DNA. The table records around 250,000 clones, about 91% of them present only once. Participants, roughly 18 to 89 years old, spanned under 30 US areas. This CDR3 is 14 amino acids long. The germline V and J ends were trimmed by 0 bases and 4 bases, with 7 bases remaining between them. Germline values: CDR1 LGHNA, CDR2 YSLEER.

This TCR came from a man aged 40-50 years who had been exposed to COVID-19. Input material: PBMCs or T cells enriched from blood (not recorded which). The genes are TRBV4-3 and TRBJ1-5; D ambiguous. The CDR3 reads CASSQDRGNQPQHF. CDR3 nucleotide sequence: TGCGCCAGCAGCCAAGATCGAGGGAATCAGCCCCAGCATTTT.